Following are 22 T cell receptor beta chains from one sample sequenced in a study of T cells in Graves' hyperthyroidism and ophthalmopathy. It was RNA transcripts that yielded the amplified TCR beta CDR3 regions. First-round RT-PCR with HTBI primers amplified the TCR CDR3 region. TCRdb re-called the multiplex PCR reads through MiXCR, storing one row per CDR3 protein. The table shows about 250,000 distinct CDR3 sequences, with about 24% occurring only once. Sequences were obtained from blood. The receptors shown here come from a woman in her thirties or forties with Graves' ophthalmopathy.

This clonotype was picked up many times. The V and J genes are TRBV30 and TRBJ2-5; a weak D match, TRBD2 (6 bases). The V gene's germline CDR1 is GTSNPN and CDR2 SVGIG (reference sequence). The CDR3 has 10 amino acids. This CDR3 is CALDRGRSYF. The CDR3 nucleotides are TGTGCTCTGGACCGAGGGAGGTCTTACTTC.

The rearrangement links TRBV5-1 to TRBJ1-1; 7 nucleotides agree with TRBD1. V dropped 7 bases and J dropped 2; count of bases not matched to a gene: 8. The CDR3 runs 14 residues. Germline lookup yields CDR1 SGHRS and CDR2 YFSETQ. The CDR3 DNA reads as TGCGCCAGCTTGACGGACAGGACCAACACTGAAGCTTTCTTT. It is translated as CASLTDRTNTEAFF.

In this sample, this clonotype turned up many times. The chain employs TRBV6-5 and TRBJ1-3; D remains unclear. The CDR3 has 14 residues. The V end lost 0 bases, the J end lost 0 bases, and 3 bases lay between the germline ends. Germline loops: CDR1 MNHEY, CDR2 SVGAGI. CDR3: CASSYSASGNTIYF. CDR3 DNA: TGTGCCAGCAGTTACTCAGCCTCTGGAAACACCATATATTTT.

This clonotype was recorded at least ten times. V usage is TRBV24-1 and J usage is TRBJ2-7; 11 nucleotides match TRBD1. The CDR3 has 17 residues. Trimming cost V 1 base and J 6 bases; bases outside gene matches: 10. Per the germline V gene, CDR1 is KGHDR and CDR2 is SFDVKD. This CDR3 reads CATSDFPYRDRGCEQYF. The CDR3 DNA is TGTGCCACCAGTGATTTCCCATACCGGGACAGGGGGTGCGAGCAGTACTTC.

This clonotype was detected many times. The chain joins TRBV7-2 to TRBJ1-3; the D is unclear. V was shortened by 1 base and J by 2 bases, with 3 bases between the two germline ends. CDR3 length: 13 amino acids. Per germline, CDR1 SGHTA and CDR2 FQGNSA. The CDR3 region is CASSLGTGNTIYF. CDR3 coding DNA: TGTGCCAGCAGCTTAGGAACTGGAAACACCATATATTTT.

CDR3 sequence: CASSLFYREETQYF. CDR3 DNA sequence: TGTGCCAGCAGCTTATTCTACAGAGAAGAGACCCAGTACTTC. The chain has TRBV7-8 and TRBJ2-5, with D unresolved. The V gene lost 2 bases and the J gene lost 3 bases, with 10 bases spanning the gap. CDR1 is SGHVS, CDR2 FQNEAQ, per germline. The CDR3 has 14 residues.

For this clonotype: The junction differs from germline at one of its ends, possibly a read error. J is TRBJ1-5 and V is TRBV12-3 or TRBV12-4; D is unclear. This CDR3 is built from 13 residues. CDR3 bases: TGTGCCAGCAGTGTAGGGCAAGGGCAGCCCCAGCTTTTT. Translation gives CASSVGQGQPQLF.

This chain joins TRBV6-1 and TRBJ2-5, with 8 bases identical to TRBD1. Germline V gene lookup returns CDR1 MNHNS and CDR2 SASEGT. This CDR3 comprises 15 residues. The V gene end was trimmed by 7 bases and the J gene end by 4 bases; junction bases not matched to a gene: 11. The CDR3 reads CASIKQGVRGETQYF. DNA for the CDR3: TGTGCCAGCATAAAACAGGGGGTCCGAGGAGAGACCCAGTACTTC.

There are many counts of this clonotype. V is TRBV11-2 and J is TRBJ2-6; TRBD2 agrees at 9 bases. The CDR3 consists of 17 residues. From germline, CDR1 is SGHAT and CDR2 FQNNGV. J was trimmed by 4 bases and V by 4 bases; bases with no gene match: 8. The CDR3, as DNA: TGTGCCAGCAGCTCCCTAGCGGGATATCAAGGGGCCAACGTCCTGACTTTC. It encodes CASSSLAGYQGANVLTF.

The chain employs TRBV12-3 or TRBV12-4 and TRBJ2-2; 12 bases map to TRBD2. The CDR3 has 16 residues. V shed 4 bases, J shed 6 bases, and the junction held 6 bases outside the gene matches. The CDR3 DNA reads TGTGCCAGCAGTTCAACGACTAGCGGGAGATCCGGGGAGCTGTTTTTT. Translating gives CASSSTTSGRSGELFF.

The chain combines TRBV6-2 or TRBV6-3 with TRBJ1-5, with a weak D call TRBD1 (5 bases). CDR3 length: 12 amino acids. Trimming removed 10 bases from V and 3 bases from J, with 10 bases in between. In germline, CDR1 is MNHEY, CDR2 SVGEGT. CDR3 sequence reads: CATRDFNQPQHF. The CDR3, as DNA: TGTGCCACCAGGGACTTCAATCAGCCCCAGCATTTT.

In its sample, this clonotype was seen many times. This chain joins TRBV19 and TRBJ2-7; D remains ambiguous. V was trimmed by 8 bases and J by 0 bases, leaving 14 bases between them. Germline lookup yields CDR1 LNHDA and CDR2 SQIVND (reference sequence). CDR3 length: 14 residues. Written as DNA, the CDR3 is TGTGCCAGTGCGGTCGAACTTCCCTCCTACGAGCAGTACTTC. Encoded protein: CASAVELPSYEQYF.

The V call is TRBV2, the J call TRBJ2-7; 9 bases match TRBD1. Per the germline V gene, CDR1 is SNHLY and CDR2 is FYNNEI. V trimming: 8 bases; J trimming: 1 base; junction bases outside the gene matches: 12. The CDR3 consists of 16 residues. The CDR3 DNA is TGTGCCAGCTCCTCTCCCGACAGGGGGTCTTCCTACGAGCAGTACTTC. This gives the protein CASSSPDRGSSYEQYF.

A few counts support this clonotype. A read error may be the cause here, since a much bigger clone is one base away. The chain couples TRBV11-2 to TRBJ2-2; D might be TRBD1 (6 bases). This CDR3 has 16 amino acids. CDR1 and CDR2 from the germline V gene are SGHAT and FQNNGV. Deletions cut 5 bases from V and 0 bases from J, with 13 bases between. The CDR3 loop reads CASSPRQAANTGELFF. The CDR3 region has the DNA TGTGCCAGCAGCCCGCGACAGGCAGCGAACACCGGGGAGCTGTTTTTT.

This clonotype was detected many times. The chain recombines TRBV3-1 with TRBJ2-7; 15 nucleotides agree with TRBD2. Trimming cost V 3 bases and J 5 bases; bases outside gene matches: 8. Germline V gene data show CDR1 as LGHDT and CDR2 as YNNKEL (reference sequence). This CDR3 contains 17 residues. The CDR3 spells CASSHLGLAGGSDEQYF. In DNA form, the CDR3 reads TGTGCCAGCAGCCATCTGGGACTAGCGGGAGGTTCTGACGAGCAGTACTTC.

This clonotype came up many times. This chain joins TRBV5-1 and TRBJ2-2; D gene uncertain. The V gene lost 0 bases and the J gene lost 0 bases, with 6 bases spanning the gap. CDR3 length: 15 residues. Germline V gene lookup returns CDR1 SGHRS and CDR2 YFSETQ. The CDR3 loop is CASSLAQANTGELFF. Written as DNA, the CDR3 is TGCGCCAGCAGCTTGGCCCAAGCGAACACCGGGGAGCTGTTTTTT. Based on the CDR3 plus reference TRBV5-1 and TRBJ2-2, the full variable domain is KAGVTQTPRYLIKTRGQQVTLSCSPISGHRSVSWYQQTPGQGLQFLFEYFSETQRNKGNFPGRFSGRQFSNSRSEMNVSTLELGDSALYLCASSLAQANTGELFFGEGSRLTVL.

This clonotype was detected ten times or more. The V call is TRBV12-3 or TRBV12-4, the J call TRBJ2-7; D remains unclear. CDR3 size: 13 residues. Trimming shortened V by 3 bases and J by 6 bases, and 12 bases separated the two germline ends. In nucleotides, the CDR3 is TGTGCCAGCAGTTTCGAAGGGTTGATCGAGCAGTACTTC. Protein sequence: CASSFEGLIEQYF.

This clonotype was seen at least ten times. The genes are TRBV24-1 and TRBJ2-5; D may match TRBD1 or TRBD2 (6 bases each). The CDR3 is 17 residues long. Trimming shortened V by 7 bases and J by 4 bases, and 24 bases separated the two germline ends. Germline lookup yields CDR1 KGHDR and CDR2 SFDVKD. The CDR3 here is CATSPGVGQGFGETQYF. The CDR3 coding sequence is TGTGCCACCAGCCCGGGGGTAGGTCAGGGGTTCGGAGAGACCCAGTACTTC.

This clonotype was detected ten times or more. This sequence joins TRBV12-3 or TRBV12-4 and TRBJ1-2, with 9 bases that match TRBD1. This CDR3 has 13 residues. The J segment lost 6 bases and the V segment lost 2 bases, leaving 1 base of the junction unmatched. This CDR3 is CASSLRQGDGYTF. The CDR3 DNA sequence: TGTGCCAGCAGTTTAAGACAGGGGGATGGCTACACCTTC.

The chain recombines TRBV6-5 with TRBJ1-1; the D gene is possibly TRBD1 (6 bases). V lost 6 bases and J 6 bases, leaving 14 bases between the germline ends. CDR3 length: 13 residues. Germline CDR1 and CDR2: MNHEY and SVGAGI. Written as DNA, the CDR3 is TGTGCCAGCAGCTACAGGGTCGACGCTGAAGCTTTCTTT. Translating it yields CASSYRVDAEAFF.

This clonotype has at least ten counts. This sequence joins TRBV28 and TRBJ1-1; the match to TRBD1 covers 7 bases. The CDR3 runs to 13 residues. Trimming took 7 bases from V and 0 from J; bases not matched to a gene: 2. Germline values: CDR1 MDHEN, CDR2 SYDVKM. The CDR3 loop is CASTGTVNTEAFF. Here the CDR3 DNA reads TGTGCCAGCACCGGGACAGTGAACACTGAAGCTTTCTTT.

This clonotype was seen more than once but under ten times. The V gene is TRBV27, the J gene TRBJ2-2; 10 bases agree with TRBD1. This CDR3 region has 18 residues. V dropped 8 bases and J dropped 4; count of bases not matched to a gene: 16. Germline CDR1 MNHEY, CDR2 SMNVEV (reference sequence). CDR3 bases: TGTGCCAGCGTTCGTGGGACAGGGGTCAAACCCGTCACCGGGGAGCTGTTTTTT. This encodes CASVRGTGVKPVTGELFF.